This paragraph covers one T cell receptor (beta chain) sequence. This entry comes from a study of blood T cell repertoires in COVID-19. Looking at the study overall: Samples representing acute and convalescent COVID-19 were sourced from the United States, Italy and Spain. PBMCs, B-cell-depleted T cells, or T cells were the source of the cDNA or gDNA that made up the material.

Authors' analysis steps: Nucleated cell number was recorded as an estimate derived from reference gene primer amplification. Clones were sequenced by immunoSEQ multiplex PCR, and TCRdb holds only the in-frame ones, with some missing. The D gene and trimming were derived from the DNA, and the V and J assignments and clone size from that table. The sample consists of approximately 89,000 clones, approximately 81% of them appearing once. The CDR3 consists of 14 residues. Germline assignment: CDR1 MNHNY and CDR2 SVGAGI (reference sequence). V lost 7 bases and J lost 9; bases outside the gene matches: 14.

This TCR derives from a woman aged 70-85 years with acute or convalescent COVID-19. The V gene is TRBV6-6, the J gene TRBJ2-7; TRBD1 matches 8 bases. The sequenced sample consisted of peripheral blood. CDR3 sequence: CASTSGGTGSAQYV. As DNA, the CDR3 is TGTGCCAGCACCTCTGGGGGGACAGGATCAGCGCAGTACGTC.